This T cell receptor (beta chain) is drawn from a study of patients and donors after allogeneic stem cell transplantation. Via MiXCR, TCRdb re-called the RT-PCR reads, giving one row per CDR3 protein. There are 190,000 or so distinct CDR3 sequences in the sample; about 37% occur only once, and 11% lies in the top ten. Trimming stripped 1 base from V and 7 bases from J, with 11 bases between. Germline V gene data show CDR1 as SGHAT and CDR2 as FQNNGV. The CDR3 runs 15 residues. The origin of this receptor is a human donor who was either an allogeneic HSCT recipient or a stem cell or donor lymphocyte infusion donor (not recorded which). It is not recorded whose cells these are; they may come from a transplant donor. The rearrangement joins TRBV11-2 to TRBJ1-6; no definite D call. What was sequenced was blood, either unsorted or a sorted T cell fraction (not recorded which). CDR3 sequence (DNA): TGTGCCAGCAGCTTAGGTCCACTGGCAAATTCACCCCTCCACTTT. As protein: CASSLGPLANSPLHF.